These T cell receptor beta chains were read from a single sample in a study of vaccination and CD4 T cells after COVID-19. These receptors have no identified antigens. TCRdb analysed the PCR reads with MiXCR anew, one entry per CDR3 protein. The top ten clones hold around 12% of a sample with fewer than 20,000 distinct CDR3 sequences, about 60% of them seen once. Sequenced sample: CD4+ T cells from blood, cultured in vitro. Receptors were obtained from a human donor who had recovered from COVID-19. Both conserved end residues are part of each CDR3. A D gene is named only where the DNA matches it firmly. Only some rows state a clone size, as once, few, many or a class for expanded clones.

d_call,clone_size,v_call,j_call,cdr3_length,cdr3_aa,cdr3_nt
TRBD1,.,TRBV6-1,TRBJ1-5,12,CASRDRAGPQHF,TGTGCCAGCAGAGACAGGGCGGGGCCCCAGCATTTT
.,.,TRBV4-1,TRBJ1-1,17,CASSQAVARVPNTEAFF,TGCGCCAGCAGCCAGGCAGTGGCCCGGGTTCCCAACACTGAAGCTTTCTTT
TRBD1,once,TRBV7-3,TRBJ2-2,16,CASLQGPAGGTGELFF,TGTGCCAGCCTCCAGGGACCTGCAGGGGGCACCGGGGAGCTGTTTTTT
.,.,TRBV2,TRBJ1-2,15,CASSASWGGLNGYTF,TGTGCCAGCAGTGCGAGTTGGGGCGGCCTCAATGGCTACACCTTC
.,.,TRBV7-9,TRBJ1-2,16,CASSLVWGPRLYGYTF,TGTGCCAGCAGCTTAGTTTGGGGTCCCCGCCTCTATGGCTACACCTTC
TRBD1,.,TRBV6-2/TRBV6-3,TRBJ1-1,13,CASSYNFPGGAFF,TGTGCCAGCAGTTACAATTTCCCAGGGGGAGCTTTCTTT
.,few,TRBV28,TRBJ1-3,15,CASSFEASSGNTIYF,TGTGCCAGCAGTTTTGAAGCCTCCTCTGGAAACACCATATATTTT
TRBD1,.,TRBV27,TRBJ1-5,18,CASSPHRRTGGGNQPQHF,TGTGCCAGCAGTCCCCACCGGCGAACAGGGGGTGGCAATCAGCCCCAGCATTTT
.,once,TRBV28,TRBJ1-6,15,CASSRRTAYNSPLHF,TGTGCCAGCAGTCGGAGGACGGCCTATAATTCACCCCTCCACTTT
TRBD1,.,TRBV15,TRBJ1-2,16,CATSRVGDRGLHGYTF,TGTGCCACCAGCAGAGTCGGGGACAGGGGGCTGCATGGCTACACCTTC
.,.,TRBV20-1,TRBJ1-5,16,CSASGFGELSNQPQHF,TGCAGTGCTAGTGGTTTCGGGGAACTGAGCAATCAGCCCCAGCATTTT
.,.,TRBV7-9,TRBJ2-5,16,CASSSYSYRDSETQYF,TGTGCCAGCAGCTCCTACTCGTACAGGGACTCAGAGACCCAGTACTTC